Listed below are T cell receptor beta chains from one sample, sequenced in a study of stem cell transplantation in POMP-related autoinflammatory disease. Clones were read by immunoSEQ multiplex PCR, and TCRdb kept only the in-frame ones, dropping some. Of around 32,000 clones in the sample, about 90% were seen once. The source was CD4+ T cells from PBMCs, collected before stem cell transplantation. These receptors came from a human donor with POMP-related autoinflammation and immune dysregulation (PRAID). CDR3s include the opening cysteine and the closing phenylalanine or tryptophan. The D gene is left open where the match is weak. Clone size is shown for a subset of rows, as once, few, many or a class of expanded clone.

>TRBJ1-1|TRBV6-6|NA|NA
TGTGCCAGCAGTCGTATGAACACTGAAGCTTTCTTT
CASSRMNTEAFF
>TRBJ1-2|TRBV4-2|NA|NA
TGTGCCAGCAGCCAAGGCACAGAATATGGCTACACCTTC
CASSQGTEYGYTF
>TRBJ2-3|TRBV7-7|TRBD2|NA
TGTGCTAGCAGCCCTATTAGTTGTCCGTTAGCGGGAGGGCCCTGTGATACGCAGTATTTT
CASSPISCPLAGGPCDTQYF
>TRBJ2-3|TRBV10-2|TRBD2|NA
TGCGCCAGCATCCCGACTAGCGGGGGAGTAGATACGCAGTATTTT
CASIPTSGGVDTQYF
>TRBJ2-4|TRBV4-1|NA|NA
TGCGCCAGCAGCCAGGGGCAGGGACCCAAAAACATTCAGTACTTC
CASSQGQGPKNIQYF
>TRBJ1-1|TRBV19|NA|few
TGTGCCAGTAGTACCACAGGGAACACTGAAGCTTTCTTT
CASSTTGNTEAFF
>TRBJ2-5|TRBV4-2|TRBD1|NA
TGTGCCAGCAGCCAAGATCCGGGACAGCGGGAGACCCAGTACTTC
CASSQDPGQRETQYF
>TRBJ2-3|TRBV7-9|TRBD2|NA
TGTGCCAGCAGTTCCACTAGCGGGGGGAGCACAGATACGCAGTATTTT
CASSSTSGGSTDTQYF
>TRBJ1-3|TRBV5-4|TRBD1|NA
TGTGCCAGCAGCTATAGACGGGACAGCTCTGGAAACACCATATATTTT
CASSYRRDSSGNTIYF
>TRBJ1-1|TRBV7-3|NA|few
TGTGCCAGCAGTTCGACAGGGAACACTGAAGCTTTCTTT
CASSSTGNTEAFF
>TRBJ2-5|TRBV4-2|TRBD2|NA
TGTGCCAGCAGCCGAGGACTAGCGGGGGGGCATCGCCAAGAGACCCAGTACTTC
CASSRGLAGGHRQETQYF
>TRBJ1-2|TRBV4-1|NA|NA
TGCGCCAGCAGCCAAGGCCAGGGAGTAGGCTATGGCTACACCTTC
CASSQGQGVGYGYTF
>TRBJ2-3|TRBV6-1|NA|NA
TGTGCCAGCAGTGAAGGGGCTGGGACAGATACGCAGTATTTT
CASSEGAGTDTQYF
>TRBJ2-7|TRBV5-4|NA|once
TGTGCCAGCAGCAACCGGGAAAATTACGAGCAGTACTTC
CASSNRENYEQYF
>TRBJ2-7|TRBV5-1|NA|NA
TGCGCCAGCAGCGCCGGACAGCTATCCTACGAGCAGTACTTC
CASSAGQLSYEQYF
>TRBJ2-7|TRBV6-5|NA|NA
TGTGCCAGCAGTTACTCGAACTCGCAAGGCGAGCAGTACTTC
CASSYSNSQGEQYF
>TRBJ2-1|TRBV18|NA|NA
TGTGCCAGCTCACCAAATCGGCAGCGGAATGAGCAGTTCTTC
CASSPNRQRNEQFF
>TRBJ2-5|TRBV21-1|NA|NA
TGTGCCAGCAGCAAAGATGACGGGAGGACCCAAGAGACCCAGTACTTC
CASSKDDGRTQETQYF
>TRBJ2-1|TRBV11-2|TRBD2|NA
TGTGCCAGCAGCTTAGATCTCGCGGGAGGGCTCAATGAGCAGTTCTTC
CASSLDLAGGLNEQFF
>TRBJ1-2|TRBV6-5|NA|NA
TGTGCCAGCAGTTTTGGGGGCTATGGCTACACCTTC
CASSFGGYGYTF
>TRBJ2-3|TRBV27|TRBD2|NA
TGTGCCAGCAGTTTCAGAGGACTAGCGGGAGGGTCTAGCACAGATACGCAGTATTTT
CASSFRGLAGGSSTDTQYF
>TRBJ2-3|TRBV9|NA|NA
TGTGCCAGCAGCGTAGACGGTTCTAGCACAGATACGCAGTATTTT
CASSVDGSSTDTQYF
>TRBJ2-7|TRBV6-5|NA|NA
TGTGCCAGCAGTTACTCCCGCGGATCCTACGAGCAGTACTTC
CASSYSRGSYEQYF
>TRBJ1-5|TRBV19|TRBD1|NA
TGTGCCAGTAGTTTTGACAGGGGATATCAGCCCCAGCATTTT
CASSFDRGYQPQHF
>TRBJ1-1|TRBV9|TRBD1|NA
TGTGCCAGCAGCGAGAACCCATACCGGGACAGGGGGCGATGGACTGAAGCTTTCTTT
CASSENPYRDRGRWTEAFF
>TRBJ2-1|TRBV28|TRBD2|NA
TGTGCCAGCGTTCTAGGACTAGCGGATTACAATGAGCAGTTCTTC
CASVLGLADYNEQFF
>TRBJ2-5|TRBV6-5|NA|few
TGTGCCAGCAGTTACGGGAACAGCCAAGAGACCCAGTACTTC
CASSYGNSQETQYF
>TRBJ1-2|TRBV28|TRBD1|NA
TGTGCCAGCAGTCCGGAGGGGGCGAGGAGATATGGCTACACCTTC
CASSPEGARRYGYTF
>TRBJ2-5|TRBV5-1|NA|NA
TGCGCCAGCAGTCTCCGGGACTCCCAAGAGACCCAGTACTTC
CASSLRDSQETQYF
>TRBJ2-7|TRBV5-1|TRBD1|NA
TGCGCCAGCAGCCCGGGACAGGGGTTCTACGAGCAGTACTTC
CASSPGQGFYEQYF